This is a list of T cell receptor beta chains from one sample in a study of T cell responses to AZD1222 COVID-19 vaccine. Generated by immunoSEQ multiplex PCR, the TCRdb table keeps only in-frame clones and is missing some. The sample consists of 180,000 or so clones, about 91% of them appearing once. Sequencing was performed on peripheral blood, taken 28 days after the second AZD1222 dose. These receptors all stem from an adult who received the AZD1222 COVID-19 vaccine. CDR3s include the opening cysteine and the closing phenylalanine or tryptophan. A D gene is named only where the DNA matches it firmly. Clone size, where shown, is once, few, many, or a class for clones that have expanded.

clone_size d_call j_call v_call cdr3_nt cdr3_aa
. TRBD1 TRBJ1-1 TRBV11-2 TGTGCCAGCAGTCTCGCGGGACAGAACATGAACACTGAAGCTTTCTTT CASSLAGQNMNTEAFF
. TRBD1 TRBJ1-5 TRBV7-9 TGTGCCAGCAGCTCCGAGGGACAGGGTAATCAGCCCCAGCATTTT CASSSEGQGNQPQHF
once . TRBJ1-2 TRBV19 TGTGCCAGTAGTATGGTCCGGAGAAGGGATGGCTACACCTTC CASSMVRRRDGYTF
. . TRBJ1-3 TRBV18 TGTGCCAGCTCTACCACGGCAGGGCAAGGAAACACCATATATTTT CASSTTAGQGNTIYF
. . TRBJ1-5 TRBV6-5 TGTGCCAGCAGATCGGGGTATATTAGCAATCAGCCCCAGCATTTT CASRSGYISNQPQHF
. . TRBJ2-7 TRBV2 TGTGCCAGCAGGAGGGTTGAGCTAGTAACCCCCGACCCCGATTACGAGCAGTACTTC CASRRVELVTPDPDYEQYF
. . TRBJ2-1 TRBV29-1 TGCAGCGCCCTAACACAAAATGAGCAGTTCTTC CSALTQNEQFF
. . TRBJ1-5 TRBV6-5 TGTGCCAGCAGGTCCACAGGGCCCAATCAGCCCCAGCATTTT CASRSTGPNQPQHF
. TRBD2 TRBJ2-7 TRBV28 TGTGCCAGCAGTTTGGTAGCGGGATCACCCTACGAGCAGTACTTC CASSLVAGSPYEQYF
. . TRBJ1-1 TRBV16 TGTGCCAGCAGCCAATCAGCAGGCTTGAACACTGAAGCTTTCTTT CASSQSAGLNTEAFF
. . TRBJ1-1 TRBV12-3/TRBV12-4 TGTGCCAGCACCCTATTGGGGGGGACTGAAGCTTTCTTT CASTLLGGTEAFF